This T cell receptor beta chain was obtained from a study of beta chain features in type 1 diabetes. Turning to the study itself: All samples combined gave around 100,000,000 sorted cells for examination. Study observations and caveats: Patients with type 1 diabetes carried fewer insertions and had more deletions at their VDJ junctions. Relative to healthy donors, patients appeared to have naive, central memory and Treg TCRB repertoires that were more similar. Shorter templates might be favored by PCR, and equally so in patients and in controls.

TCRB transcripts that were expressed got sequenced, as all of the isolated RNA had been reverse transcribed. Profiled with immunoSEQ multiplex PCR; TCRdb holds only in-frame clones, not every one. The table includes about 150,000 clones, 9% to 10% detected once. V lost 11 bases, J lost 5 bases, and 8 bases stayed unmatched. Germline V gene sequence: CDR1 SGHAT, CDR2 FQDESV (reference sequence). The CDR3 sequence is 12 residues long. Concerning this clone itself: As yet, its antigen is unknown.

Source material: central memory CD4+ T cells from blood. The chain has TRBV11-1 and TRBJ1-1, with 7 bases identical to TRBD1. The TCR was taken from a young woman in good health. The chain's CDR3 is CASNRGGTEAFF. The CDR3 region has the DNA TGTGCCTCCAACAGGGGTGGGACTGAAGCTTTCTTT.